Ten or more counts support the clone carrying this T cell receptor (beta chain). Its antigen is still unknown. This record comes from a study of identical twins. Study-wide results and limits: Cord blood beta clonotypes present at high abundance carried fewer insertions; no such pattern appeared in memory repertoires.

Trimming cost V 3 bases and J 3 bases; bases outside gene matches: 6. This CDR3 has 14 amino acids. The germline CDR1 and CDR2 sequences are DFQATT and SNEGSKA (reference sequence). TCRdb redid the calling of the 5' RACE reads with MiXCR, one entry per CDR3 protein. The profile covers 350,000 or so distinct CDR3 sequences, with about 12% appearing a single time and about 7% taken by the ten largest. This sample was also put to use in a study of yellow fever vaccine responses in identical twins.

The genes are TRBV20-1 and TRBJ2-7; 9 nucleotides line up with TRBD1. Sequencing was carried out using CD8+ T cells sorted from blood. The sequence was obtained from a woman under 30 in good health. The CDR3 reads CSARGDRDLYEQYV. The CDR3 nucleotides read TGCAGTGCTAGGGGGGACAGGGACCTCTACGAGCAGTACGTC.